Listed here are 17 T cell receptor beta chains from one sample, sequenced in a study of shared clonotypes between healthy human individuals. Produced via immunoSEQ multiplex PCR; TCRdb's table is partial and in-frame only. The sample consists of more than 2,000,000 clones, approximately 94% of them appearing once. Sequencing was performed on naive CD4+ T cells sorted from blood. Subset defined: CD45RA+ positively selected. The receptors shown here come from a man aged 18-30 years in good health.

The CDR3 region is CASSLGLSTDTQYF. DNA of the CDR3: TGTGCCAGCTCACTAGGACTAAGCACAGATACGCAGTATTTT. The V call is TRBV18, the J call TRBJ2-3; tentatively, D is TRBD2 (6 bases). Germline V gene data show CDR1 as KGHSH and CDR2 as LQKENI. The CDR3 spans 14 residues. Trimming pared 4 bases from V and 0 bases from J, leaving 8 bases between. Full variable domain (outside the CDR3, taken from reference TRBV18 and TRBJ2-3): NAGVMQNPRHLVRRRGQEARLRCSPMKGHSHVYWYRQLPEEGLKFMVYLQKENIIDESGMPKERFSAEFPKEGPSILRIQQVVRGDSAAYFCASSLGLSTDTQYFGPGTRLTVL.

The V gene is TRBV12-5, the J gene TRBJ2-7, with D perhaps TRBD1 (6 bases). The CDR3 is 16 residues long. The germline gives CDR1 LGHNT, CDR2 FRNRAP. V was pared by 0 bases and J by 3 bases, with 15 bases between. The CDR3, as DNA: TGTGCTAGTGGTTTGGTACTTTCTGGACAGAACTACGAGCAGTACTTC. Translation gives CASGLVLSGQNYEQYF.

The chain combines TRBV6-6 with TRBJ1-5; perhaps TRBD1 as D (6 bases). The CDR3 is made up of 12 amino acids. Germline V CDR1 and CDR2: MNHNY, SVGAGI (reference sequence). Trimming removed 11 bases from V and 7 bases from J, with 15 bases in between. The CDR3 loop reads CAARGGDQPQHF. CDR3 coding DNA: TGTGCCGCGAGGGGGGGGGACCAGCCCCAGCATTTT.

J is TRBJ1-1 and V is TRBV13; D gene unclear. The CDR3 is made up of 16 amino acids. V shed 5 bases and J shed 0 bases, with 16 bases lying between them. Germline lookup yields CDR1 PRHDT and CDR2 FYEKMQ (reference sequence). This chain's CDR3 is CASSGREGWMNTEAFF. Written as DNA, the CDR3 is TGTGCCAGCAGCGGTAGGGAGGGTTGGATGAACACTGAAGCTTTCTTT.

The chain recombines TRBV5-1 with TRBJ1-4; D unclear. CDR1 SGHRS and CDR2 YFSETQ come from the germline V gene. Between the trimmed V and J ends, which lost 5 bases and 6 bases, there was a span of 17 bases. The CDR3 is 15 amino acids. This CDR3 reads CASRSRAGSDEKLFF. As DNA, the CDR3 is TGCGCCAGCAGATCACGAGCGGGCTCCGATGAAAAACTGTTTTTT.

This CDR3 is CASSVSPSGRVADTQYF. DNA of the CDR3: TGTGCCAGCAGCGTAAGCCCTAGCGGGAGGGTCGCAGATACGCAGTATTTT. The chain links TRBV9 to TRBJ2-3; 12 bases match TRBD2. Germline assignment: CDR1 SGDLS and CDR2 YYNGEE. There are 17 residues in the CDR3. V shed 1 base, J shed 4 bases, and the junction held 7 bases outside the gene matches.

The chain employs TRBV28 and TRBJ2-5; TRBD1 is a possible D gene (5 bases). Deletions cut 2 bases from V and 4 bases from J, with 8 bases between. Per the germline V gene, CDR1 is MDHEN and CDR2 is SYDVKM. The CDR3 is 13 amino acids. The CDR3 protein is CASSLEQAETQYF. The CDR3 coding sequence is TGTGCCAGCAGTTTAGAACAGGCAGAGACCCAGTACTTC.

This clone has a single count. The rearrangement uses TRBV14 and TRBJ2-3, with TRBD1 identical over 7 bases. V was pared by 4 bases and J by 6 bases, with 4 bases of the junction left unmatched. CDR3 length equals 13 residues. Germline-derived CDR1 and CDR2 are SGHDN and FVKESK. Here the CDR3 reads CASSLRGLDTQYF. Written as DNA, the CDR3 is TGTGCCAGCAGCCTTAGGGGGCTGGATACGCAGTATTTT. The full variable domain, its missing parts supplied by reference TRBV14 and TRBJ2-3, is EAGVTQFPSHSVIEKGQTVTLRCDPISGHDNLYWYRRVMGKEIKFLLHFVKESKQDESGMPNNRFLAERTGGTYSTLKVQPAELEDSGVYFCASSLRGLDTQYFGPGTRLTVL.

This CDR3 is CASSYTGEGYTF. The CDR3 DNA follows: TGTGCCAGCAGCTACACGGGGGAAGGCTACACCTTC. The chain employs TRBV25-1 and TRBJ1-2; a possible D gene is TRBD1 (5 bases). Between the trimmed V and J ends, which lost 6 bases and 8 bases, there was a span of 13 bases. The CDR3 has 12 residues. Germline CDR1 is MGHDK and CDR2 is SYGVNS.

In this sample, this clone turned up a few times. J is TRBJ1-5 and V is TRBV27; D perhaps matches TRBD1 (5 bases). V lost 5 bases and J lost 4, with 15 bases in between. The germline CDR1 and CDR2 sequences are MNHEY and SMNVEV (reference sequence). CDR3 length equals 15 residues. As DNA, the CDR3 is TGTGCCAGCAGTCGTGGCGGGGGATGGAATCAGCCCCAGCATTTT. Translated, it gives CASSRGGGWNQPQHF.

V gene TRBV5-8 combines with J gene TRBJ2-2; D is possibly TRBD2 (6 bases). Germline CDR1 is SGHTS and CDR2 is YDEGEE. The CDR3 extends over 18 amino acids. V dropped 4 bases and J dropped 0 bases, with 19 bases sitting between them. The CDR3 DNA sequence: TGTGCCAGCAGCCGCCGATTTCGGGGGTCCGCGAACACCGGGGAGCTGTTTTTT. It specifies CASSRRFRGSANTGELFF.

The chain links TRBV10-3 to TRBJ1-2; maybe TRBD1 (5 bases). CDR3 length: 15 residues. Germline loops: CDR1 ENHRY, CDR2 SYGVKD. The V and J ends lost 0 bases and 5 bases respectively, with 13 bases between them. CDR3 in DNA: TGTGCCATCAGTGAGTCAGGGGCCCTAGGGTATGGCTACACCTTC. Its protein is CAISESGALGYGYTF.

In its sample, this clone was seen a few times. This sample includes further DNA sequences coding for the same CDR3. The V and J genes are TRBV10-3 and TRBJ2-3, with D uncertain. The CDR3 contains 11 residues. V shed 5 bases and J shed 1 base, with 1 base lying between them. Germline V lookup: CDR1 ENHRY, CDR2 SYGVKD. The CDR3: CAISRTDTQYF. CDR3 nucleotide sequence: TGTGCCATCAGTCGCACAGATACGCAGTATTTT.

The chain carries TRBV11-1 and TRBJ1-6, with D unresolved. The CDR3 extends over 12 amino acids. Trimming stripped 5 bases from V and 10 bases from J, with 9 bases between. CDR1 is SGHAT and CDR2 is FQDESV in the germline V gene (reference sequence). The CDR3 nucleotides are TGTGCCAGCAGCCACCCTAACTCACCCCTCCACTTT. Protein sequence: CASSHPNSPLHF.

The V and J genes are TRBV14 and TRBJ2-3; the match to TRBD2 covers 8 bases. The CDR3 runs 16 residues. Germline lookup yields CDR1 SGHDN and CDR2 FVKESK. Trimming took 0 bases from V and 5 from J; bases not matched to a gene: 7. Here the CDR3 DNA reads TGTGCCAGCAGCCAAGATTTCGCGGGGGGCCTAGATACGCAGTATTTT. Translation gives CASSQDFAGGLDTQYF. Supplemented by reference TRBV14 and TRBJ2-3, the full variable domain reads EAGVTQFPSHSVIEKGQTVTLRCDPISGHDNLYWYRRVMGKEIKFLLHFVKESKQDESGMPNNRFLAERTGGTYSTLKVQPAELEDSGVYFCASSQDFAGGLDTQYFGPGTRLTVL.

The chain combines TRBV6-1 with TRBJ2-4; 9 bases align to TRBD1. This CDR3 is built from 15 residues. Germline trimming cut 11 bases from V and 7 bases from J; bases unmatched to any gene: 15. From germline, CDR1 is MNHNS and CDR2 SASEGT. Written as DNA, the CDR3 is TGTGCCGCGAGAATTTTTCGGGACAGGGACAACATTCAGTACTTC. Amino acids: CAARIFRDRDNIQYF.

The count of this clone is one. J is TRBJ1-1 and V is TRBV18; the D gene is possibly TRBD1 (5 bases). Germline V gives CDR1 KGHSH, CDR2 LQKENI. Trimming stripped 1 base from V and 7 bases from J, with 13 bases between. The CDR3 loop spans 14 amino acids. CDR3: CASSPRQLADEAFF. DNA of the CDR3: TGTGCCAGCTCACCACGACAGTTGGCAGATGAAGCTTTCTTT.